This is a list of T cell receptor beta chains from one sample in a study of blood T cell repertoires in COVID-19. This table comes from immunoSEQ multiplex PCR, and its TCRdb copy is limited to in-frame clones, with some not included. Among about 250,000 clones, 65% to 90% were seen once, and the ten largest hold approximately 9.6%. Sequences were obtained from PBMCs or T cells enriched from blood (not recorded which). The receptors here all came from a woman aged 50 to 60 with acute COVID-19. Each CDR3 is given with its conserved first and last residue. The order of the fields is J gene, D gene, clone size, V gene, CDR3 protein, CDR3 DNA. The D gene is left open where the match is weak. Clone size is not always given. Where it is, it says once, few, many or a class for expanded clones.

>TRBJ2-3|NA|once|TRBV5-4
CASRGTSTDTQYF
TGTGCCAGCCGGGGGACTAGCACAGATACGCAGTATTTT
>TRBJ1-4|NA|NA|TRBV7-2
CASSEAGEKLFF
TGTGCCAGCTCCGAGGCTGGTGAAAAACTGTTTTTT
>TRBJ1-2|NA|once|TRBV24-1
CATHWTAPFPF
TGTGCCACTCATTGGACAGCCCCATTCCCCTTC
>TRBJ2-1|TRBD1|NA|TRBV6-5
CASSTTGGGRNEQFF
TGTGCCAGCAGCACCACAGGGGGTGGAAGGAATGAGCAGTTCTTC
>TRBJ1-3|TRBD1|NA|TRBV5-1
CASSSTPGQGSSGNTIYF
TGCGCCAGCAGCTCGACCCCGGGACAGGGATCCTCTGGAAACACCATATATTTT
>TRBJ2-5|NA|NA|TRBV7-2
CASSLFGLQETQYF
TGTGCCAGCAGCTTATTCGGACTACAAGAGACCCAGTACTTC
>TRBJ1-2|NA|NA|TRBV5-4
CASSLEAAQYGYTF
TGTGCCAGCAGCTTGGAGGCAGCGCAGTATGGCTACACCTTC
>TRBJ2-2|NA|NA|TRBV21-1
CASSPPGQGLTGELFF
TGTGCCAGCAGCCCCCCGGGACAGGGTTTAACCGGGGAGCTGTTTTTT
>TRBJ1-3|NA|once|TRBV7-9
CASSLDIAGNTIYF
TGTGCCAGCAGCTTGGACATCGCTGGAAACACCATATATTTT
>TRBJ2-1|TRBD1|NA|TRBV7-9
CASSPSGGSSDNEQFF
TGTGCCAGCAGCCCGTCAGGGGGAAGTTCTGACAATGAGCAGTTCTTC
>TRBJ1-6|TRBD1|NA|TRBV15
CATSLGQGQGNSPLHF
TGTGCCACCAGCCTCGGACAGGGACAGGGTAATTCACCCCTCCACTTT
>TRBJ2-7|NA|NA|TRBV19
CASSSGRFGGYEQYF
TGTGCCAGTAGTTCGGGTAGGTTCGGGGGCTACGAGCAGTACTTC
>TRBJ2-7|TRBD2|few|TRBV5-6
CASSRLAGGFYEQYF
TGTGCCAGCAGCCGATTAGCGGGGGGTTTCTACGAGCAGTACTTC
>TRBJ1-4|TRBD1|NA|TRBV6-5
CASSRDRGYEKLFF
TGTGCCAGCAGTCGAGACAGGGGGTATGAAAAACTGTTTTTT
>TRBJ1-6|TRBD1|NA|TRBV13
CASSLGAGGSSPLHF
TGTGCCAGCAGCTTAGGAGCAGGGGGCTCTTCACCCCTCCACTTT
>TRBJ1-2|TRBD1|NA|TRBV3-1/TRBV3-2
CASSQGQGGIYGYTF
TGTGCCAGCAGCCAAGGACAGGGGGGTATCTATGGCTACACCTTC
>TRBJ1-2|NA|NA|TRBV5-4
CASSLRGGSHGYTF
TGTGCCAGCAGCTTGAGAGGGGGAAGTCACGGCTACACCTTC
>TRBJ2-7|NA|NA|TRBV6-2/TRBV6-3
CASSYPLTRNSYEQYF
TGTGCCAGCAGTTACCCCCTGACGCGGAACTCCTACGAGCAGTACTTC
>TRBJ1-2|TRBD1|NA|TRBV5-1
CASSLSTGNTRYGYTF
TGCGCCAGCAGCTTGTCGACAGGGAACACGCGGTATGGCTACACCTTC